This TCR beta chain is drawn from a study of blood T cell repertoires in COVID-19 (dated by TCRdb to between 2020 and 2021). About the study as a whole: Samples from collaborators originated in the United States, Italy and Spain and spanned both the acute and convalescent phases of COVID-19. The dataset comprised deeply sampled blood TCRbeta repertoires from subjects exposed to, actively infected with, or recovered from COVID-19. Where HLA class I and class II types were available, the types were taken from metadata supplied by the sample provider, not from assay-based typing. The repertoires were made available in a free public database intended to serve as a resource for research on the immune response to SARS-CoV-2. The material from the prospective study consisted of cDNA or gDNA derived from T cells, B-cell-depleted T cells, or PBMCs. The samples were drawn from the first 160 participants of the ongoing ImmuneRACE study and from under 1,500 subjects provided by 6 global collaborators. A de-identified subject ID, COVID-19 status, age in years and sex were almost always included in the sample metadata. Study-level results and caveats: Clinical and demographic metadata were provided uncurated, with the amount varying by source and participant.

Regarding this clone: Its cognate antigen has yet to be identified. Base qualities are not recorded, but no much larger clone differs from it by a single base.

Here V drops 0 bases and J drops 2 bases, and the junction holds 10 bases not matched to any gene. CDR3 length: 18 amino acids, cysteine to phenylalanine. Of all the DNA, just the CDR3 is kept, 54 bases in frame from base 1. Enrolling through a virtual design, the prospective study's participants ranged in age from about 18 to 89 years and lived across 20 to 25 United States geographic areas. In the prospective study, cohorts were assigned on the basis of participant-reported clinical history obtained from a screening survey and a study questionnaire. Each participant in the prospective study had whole blood, serum and a nasopharyngeal or oropharyngeal swab collected by mobile phlebotomists. Additional blood draws and questionnaires over an approximately 2-month period could optionally be provided by prospective study participants. Before DNA extraction, blood samples from the prospective study were shipped at room temperature or frozen.

TCRbeta CDR3 regions were amplified from genomic DNA by means of the immunoSEQ Assay, a bias-controlled multiplex PCR. The study's own analysis went as follows. Nucleated cell counts per sample were estimated from amplification of reference gene primers within the assay. Sequence reads were collapsed and filtered to measure the absolute abundance of every unique TCRbeta CDR3 rearrangement. For each sample, productive Simpson clonality was calculated as the square root of Simpson's diversity index across productive rearrangements. As stored in TCRdb, this immuneACCESS dataset retains in-frame rearrangements with V and J assigned. A fraction of the clones does not appear; measured against another copy, unresolved V genes explain less than half of the discrepancy, and the remainder lacks a known reason. V, J and clone size derive from that table, while D and trimming were established from the DNA sequence. For this sample the table gives roughly 240,000 clones, of which approximately 89% were detected only once. The ten largest clones take up 2% to 3% of the sample.

The chain joins TRBV23-1 to TRBJ2-3; 8 junctional bases match TRBD2. TRBV23-1 is reported as an ORF; its role is uncertain. Sequencing used PBMCs or T cells enriched from blood (not recorded which). The receptor was isolated from a woman in her thirties or forties with acute COVID-19. The nucleotide sequence reads TGCGCCAGCAGTCAATCGGGCCCCAAAGCGGGGGACACAGATACGCAGTATTTT. It translates to CASSQSGPKAGDTDTQYF.